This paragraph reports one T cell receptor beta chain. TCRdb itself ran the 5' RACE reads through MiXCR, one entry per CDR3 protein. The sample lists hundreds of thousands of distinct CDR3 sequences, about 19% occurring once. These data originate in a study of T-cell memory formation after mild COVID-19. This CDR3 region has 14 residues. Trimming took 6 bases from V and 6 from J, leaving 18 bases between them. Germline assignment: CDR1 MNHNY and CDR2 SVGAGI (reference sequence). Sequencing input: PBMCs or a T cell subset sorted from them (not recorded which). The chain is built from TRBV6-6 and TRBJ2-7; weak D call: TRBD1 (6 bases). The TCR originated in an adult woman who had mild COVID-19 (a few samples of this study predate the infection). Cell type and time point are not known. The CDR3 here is CASRAQGLASEQYF. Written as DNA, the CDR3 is TGTGCCAGCAGGGCACAGGGTTTGGCCAGCGAGCAGTACTTC.